This TCR beta chain was found in a study of beta chain features in type 1 diabetes. The wider study: On cell yields, gender and age, patients and healthy donors were similar. The samples had 107,917,701 sorted cells examined in all. Findings and caveats of the study: When Type 1 diabetes patients were examined, their TCRB CDR3s proved moderately but significantly shorter in all four CD4+ subsets. Researchers reported that naive, central memory and Treg TCRB repertoires appeared more similar in patients than in healthy donors.

Of the isolated RNA, all was reverse transcribed, and so the sequenced material was expressed TCRB transcripts. The table came from immunoSEQ multiplex PCR; TCRdb's copy has only in-frame clones and leaves some out. Among 250,000 to 300,000 clones listed, 20% to 25% were seen once. Germline values: CDR1 ENHRY, CDR2 SYGVKD. V was clipped by 4 bases and J by 1 base, with 6 bases between them. This CDR3 contains 13 residues. On this clone itself: Antigen unknown.

This clonotype was obtained from a woman in her twenties or thirties with type 1 diabetes. Sequenced: naive CD4+ T cells from blood. The V call is TRBV10-3, the J call TRBJ2-3; no reliable D call. The CDR3 DNA reads TGTGCCATCAGTGGGCTCGGCACAGATACGCAGTATTTT. Its translation: CAISGLGTDTQYF.